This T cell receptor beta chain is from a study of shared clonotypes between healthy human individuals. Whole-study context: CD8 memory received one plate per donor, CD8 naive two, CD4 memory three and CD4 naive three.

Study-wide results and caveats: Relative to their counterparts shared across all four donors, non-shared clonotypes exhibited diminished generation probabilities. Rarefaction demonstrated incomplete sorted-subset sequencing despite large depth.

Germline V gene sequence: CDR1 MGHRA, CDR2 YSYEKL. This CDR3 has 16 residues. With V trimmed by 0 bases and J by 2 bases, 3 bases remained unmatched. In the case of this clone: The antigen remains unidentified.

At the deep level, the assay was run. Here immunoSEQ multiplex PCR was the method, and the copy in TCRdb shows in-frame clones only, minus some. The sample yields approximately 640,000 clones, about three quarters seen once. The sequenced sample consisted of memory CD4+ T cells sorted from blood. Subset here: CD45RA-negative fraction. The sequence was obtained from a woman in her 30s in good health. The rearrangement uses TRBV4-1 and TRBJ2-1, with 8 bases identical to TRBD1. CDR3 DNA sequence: TGCGCCAGCAGCCAAGAAAGGACAGGGACCTACAATGAGCAGTTCTTC. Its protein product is CASSQERTGTYNEQFF.